This T cell receptor (beta chain) was profiled in a study of cytomegalovirus exposure and HLA in healthy donors. With respect to this clone: The target antigen is unknown.

The CDR3 totals 13 residues. Germline V CDR1 and CDR2: SQVTM, ANQGSEA. V shed 6 bases and J 1 base; nucleotides not matched to a gene: 5. The PCR contained 60 Vbeta and 13 Jbeta primers. The table came from immunoSEQ multiplex PCR; TCRdb's copy has only in-frame clones and leaves some out. This sample has 200,000 to 250,000 clones, with roughly 70% found just once. Whole-study findings and limits: Earlier analysis yielded a pattern in which most TCR beta V segments were productive about 90% or about 30% of the time. One cluster of highly shared sequence variants probably arose as a sequencing artifact. With DRB1 most and HLA-C fewest, TCR association rates differed between HLA loci in a later analysis.

The origin of this receptor is a young woman in good health and CMV-seronegative. The gene calls are TRBV29-1 and TRBJ1-1, with TRBD1 matching over 7 bases. The specimen sequenced was PBMCs. As DNA, the CDR3 is TGCAGCGTGACAGGGTTCGGGAACACTGAAGCTTTCTTT. It translates to CSVTGFGNTEAFF. Combining the CDR3 with reference TRBV29-1 and TRBJ1-1 gives the whole variable domain SAVISQKPSRDICQRGTSLTIQCQVDSQVTMMFWYRQQPGQSLTLIATANQGSEATYESGFVIDKFPISRPNLTFSTLTVSNMSPEDSSIYLCSVTGFGNTEAFFGQGTRLTVV.